A single sample gave rise to the 13 T cell receptor beta chains below, sequenced in a study of T cells in Graves' hyperthyroidism and ophthalmopathy. TCR beta CDR3 region amplification was performed from RNA transcripts. The HTBI primer set drove a first-round RT-PCR of the TCR CDR3. One entry per CDR3 protein, called by TCRdb with MiXCR from the multiplex PCR reads. The data show fewer than 650,000 distinct CDR3 sequences, 13% to 15% seen once. The sample taken for sequencing was blood. These receptors were collected from a woman aged 18-30 years with Graves' ophthalmopathy.

This clonotype was recorded many times. This sequence joins TRBV7-2 and TRBJ2-1, with 9 bases that match TRBD2. This CDR3 is 18 amino acids long. The V gene end was trimmed by 1 base and the J gene end by 0 bases; junction bases not matched to a gene: 7. CDR1 is SGHTA and CDR2 is FQGNSA in the germline V gene. CDR3 sequence: CASSLGSGRLSSYNEQFF. The CDR3 nucleotides read TGTGCCAGCAGCTTAGGGAGCGGGAGGCTGAGCTCCTACAATGAGCAGTTCTTC.

In this sample, this clonotype turned up many times. The chain has TRBV7-2 and TRBJ1-3; 7 nucleotides align to TRBD1. From germline, CDR1 is SGHTA and CDR2 FQGNSA. V trimming: 5 bases; J trimming: 7 bases; junction bases outside the gene matches: 5. The length of the CDR3 is 13 residues. CDR3 region: CASSGIQGNTIYF. For the CDR3, the DNA is TGTGCCAGCAGCGGTATACAGGGGAACACCATATATTTT.

This clonotype was seen repeatedly, ten times or more. The rearrangement uses TRBV7-9 and TRBJ2-7, with a possible D match to TRBD2 (6 bases). Trimming removed 2 bases at V and 5 bases at J, with 10 bases between. The CDR3 runs to 13 residues. Germline values: CDR1 SEHNR, CDR2 FQNEAQ (reference sequence). CDR3 DNA sequence: TGTGCCAGCAGCTTATGGGGGGAGGACGAGCAGTACTTC. Protein: CASSLWGEDEQYF.

This clonotype was found many times. The chain combines TRBV29-1 with TRBJ2-3; possible D gene TRBD1, 5 bases. CDR1 and CDR2 (germline): SQVTM, ANQGSEA. The CDR3 covers 14 residues. V lost 3 bases and J lost 6, with 16 bases in between. CDR3 in amino acids: CSVDGQQEVDTQYF. The DNA for the CDR3 is TGCAGCGTTGATGGACAACAAGAGGTGGATACGCAGTATTTT.

This clonotype occurred many times. In DNA form, the CDR3 reads TGTGCCAGCAGTCCCCTAGCGGGTCAGACCTCACCGCAGTATTTT. Translated: CASSPLAGQTSPQYF. The V gene is TRBV27, the J gene TRBJ2-3; 8 nucleotides line up with TRBD2. CDR3 length equals 15 residues. The junction had 14 bases not matched to a gene; V was cut back by 5 bases and J by 10 bases. The V gene's germline CDR1 is MNHEY and CDR2 SMNVEV (reference sequence).

This clonotype has just a few counts. The junction departs from germline at one end; a sequencing error may be responsible. The V and J genes are TRBV12-3 or TRBV12-4 and TRBJ1-1; D uncertain. The CDR3 is made up of 13 amino acids. The CDR3 protein is CTSSPYASPEAFF. As DNA, the CDR3 is TGTACCAGCAGTCCGTACGCCTCCCCTGAAGCTTTCTTT.

This clonotype was observed many times. The rearrangement links TRBV7-9 to TRBJ1-5; perhaps TRBD1 as D (5 bases). The CDR3 has 17 amino acids. The V end was cut by 1 base, the J end by 5 bases, with 18 bases between. Per the germline V gene, CDR1 is SEHNR and CDR2 is FQNEAQ (reference sequence). The CDR3 region has the DNA TGTGCCAGCAGCTTAGGTAGCAGGGAGCGGTTGCATCAGCCCCAGCATTTT. Amino acid sequence: CASSLGSRERLHQPQHF.

This clonotype was counted many times. The V and J genes are TRBV2 and TRBJ1-6; D is possibly TRBD1 (6 bases). The CDR3 covers 14 residues. Germline V gene lookup returns CDR1 SNHLY and CDR2 FYNNEI. Trimming took off 6 bases at V and 7 bases at J, with 13 bases between the two ends. This CDR3 is CASRKQGLNSPLHF. The CDR3 DNA reads TGTGCCAGCAGGAAACAGGGTCTAAATTCACCCCTCCACTTT.

V gene TRBV11-1 combines with J gene TRBJ2-1, with TRBD1 matching 8 bases. The germline V gene has CDR1 SGHAT and CDR2 FQDESV (reference sequence). V lost 6 bases to trimming and J lost 9 bases; unmatched junction nucleotides: 7. CDR3 length: 13 residues. CDR3 coding DNA: TGTGCCAGCAGGGCGGACAGGGCGGGTGAGCAGTTCTTC. As protein: CASRADRAGEQFF.

This clonotype was observed at least ten times. V and J are TRBV19 and TRBJ2-3; D gene uncertain. Germline assignment: CDR1 LNHDA and CDR2 SQIVND (reference sequence). V lost 6 bases and J 2 bases, leaving 18 bases between the germline ends. The CDR3 spans 16 residues. CDR3 DNA sequence: TGTGCCAGTAGCCCGACATGGGGTCGCCACACAGATACGCAGTATTTT. Translating it yields CASSPTWGRHTDTQYF.

This clonotype was seen ten or more times. The chain employs TRBV28 and TRBJ2-1; either TRBD1 or TRBD2 may supply D (5 bases each). The CDR3 runs 13 residues. Germline V gene data show CDR1 as MDHEN and CDR2 as SYDVKM. The V end lost 10 bases, the J end lost 7 bases, and 17 bases lay between the germline ends. CDR3 sequence reads: CATRVGVRNEQFF. CDR3 nucleotides: TGTGCCACTCGAGTGGGGGTTCGGAATGAGCAGTTCTTC. The whole variable domain, filled in from reference TRBV28 and TRBJ2-1, reads DVKVTQSSRYLVKRTGEKVFLECVQDMDHENMFWYRQDPGLGLRLIYFSYDVKMKEKGDIPEGYSVSREKKERFSLILESASTNQTSMYLCATRVGVRNEQFFGPGTRLTVL.

The J gene is TRBJ1-2, the V gene TRBV4-1; the match to TRBD1 covers 8 bases. This CDR3 has 14 residues. J was trimmed by 4 bases and V by 3 bases; bases with no gene match: 4. Germline assignment: CDR1 MGHRA and CDR2 YSYEKL. This CDR3 is CASSQGQARYGYTF. DNA for the CDR3: TGCGCCAGCAGCCAGGGACAGGCTCGCTATGGCTACACCTTC.

This chain connects TRBV19 to TRBJ1-5; the match to TRBD1 covers 7 bases. The CDR3 spans 14 residues. The V gene's germline CDR1 is LNHDA and CDR2 SQIVND (reference sequence). V trimming: 2 bases; J trimming: 8 bases; junction bases outside the gene matches: 6. CDR3: CASSIPTGTKPQHF. The CDR3 coding sequence is TGTGCCAGTAGTATACCGACAGGGACTAAGCCCCAGCATTTT.